This TCR beta chain was recovered during a study of T cells in localized non-small cell lung cancer (TCRdb year 2020). A note on the overall study: T cell repertoires of 200 to 300 early-stage NSCLC patients were analyzed, with tumors being compared against uninvolved tumor-adjacent lungs. The cohort comprised roughly 240 treatment-naïve NSCLC patients with resected, localized lung tumors. A mean age of 66.3 years was recorded for the NSCLC patients, of whom approximately 130 were male and about a hundred were female.

Comments on this clone: It has no known antigen specificity. No much larger clone exists at a distance of one base, and base qualities are not known.

What the authors observed across the whole study: Uninvolved tumor-adjacent lung showed the highest T cell clonality, higher than tumor, which suggests more focused antigenic responses in the uninvolved tumor-adjacent lung. Because of the exploratory design, TCR variables were selected using unadjusted p-values without false-discovery rate correction. Of the top 100 tumor clones, a median of 57 were detected in paired uninvolved adjacent lung; under 35 were also among that lung's top 100. Longer overall survival was associated with higher blood T cell density, whereas shorter survival was associated with higher adjacent-lung clonality. Because multi-region tumor sequencing was not done, intratumor heterogeneity could not be ruled out.

At diagnosis, peripheral blood, uninvolved tumor-adjacent lung and tumor were collected and stored as a combination of fresh-frozen and FFPE material. Blood samples were analyzed as peripheral blood mononuclear cells for TCR repertoire profiling. The immunoSEQ Assay was used to sequence TCR beta CDR3 regions from DNA. In the authors' own workflow: To compute T cell density, TCR beta template counts were normalized to usable DNA, which was estimated by amplifying housekeeping genes. Using the preseqR package, richness was estimated by extrapolating to 120,000 templates for tissue samples and 400,000 templates for PBMC samples. Clonality was defined by subtracting Pielou's evenness from one. To identify tissue-enriched TCRs, differential abundance testing was run on productive amino-acid clonotypes with a minimum total count of 5 and an alpha of 0.1. The Jaccard Index and the Morisita Overlap Index were used to measure repertoire overlap between compartments. GLIPH clustered TCR beta CDR3s with public tetramer-defined viral CDR3s; viral motifs required at least three viral sequences plus V-gene enrichment. TCRdb re-hosts the immuneACCESS table, in-frame sequences only. Its copies lack some clones; in the studies checked, an unresolved V gene accounts for under half of them, and the cause for the rest is not known. The D gene and trimming were derived from the DNA, and the V and J assignments and clone size from that table. For this sample there are about 52,000 clones; 70% to 90% appear just once. Together, the top ten hold 18% of the sample.

This specimen was peripheral blood, taken before any cancer treatment. The clonotype was recovered from a male donor older than 55 with stage III squamous cell lung carcinoma.

This receptor has the CDR3 CASIKGVNEQFF. The nucleotides are TGTGCCAGCATCAAAGGGGTTAATGAGCAGTTCTTC. This receptor chain uses TRBV7-9 and TRBJ2-1, and the D gene may be TRBD1, 5 bases matching. V and J are truncated by 7 bases and 7 bases respectively, leaving an intervening sequence of 11 bases. The germline V gene (reference sequence) yields SEHNR for CDR1 and FQNEAQ for CDR2. The cysteine opens and the phenylalanine closes a CDR3 of 12 amino acids. The only DNA kept is the CDR3, 36 bases in frame from the first base.